The entry that follows covers one T cell receptor (beta chain) sequence. Its antigen is unidentified. The sequencing template was cDNA reverse transcribed from extracted RNA. Measured with immunoSEQ multiplex PCR; TCRdb has only the in-frame clones, and not every one. This sample has 93,000 or so clones, with 55% found just once. The CDR3 sequence is 13 residues long. V lost 7 bases, J lost 1 base, and 9 bases lay in between. The germline V gene encodes CDR1 ENHRY and CDR2 SYGVKD. The data are from a study of CD8+ T cells in alopecia areata. The study, taken as a whole, reports: When scalp samples are sequenced, resident alphabeta T cells of normal skin are also captured. Shared TCR sequences were less clear between patients than in mice, possibly partly from HLA diversity.

The source material was CD4+ T cells sorted from blood. The source of this sequence is a human donor in good health. The genes are TRBV10-3 and TRBJ2-3; D not certain. The chain's CDR3 is CAITAAGTDTQYF. The CDR3 DNA sequence: TGTGCCATCACGGCTGCTGGCACAGATACGCAGTATTTT.